The clone carrying this TCR beta chain was counted between two and nine times. Its antigen is as yet unknown. Relative to the germline gene, one junction end is altered; a read error may explain this. Germline-derived CDR1 and CDR2 are MNHEY and SVGEGT. The CDR3 runs to 15 residues. This specimen belongs to a study of vaccination effects on CD4 cells after COVID-19. Study outcomes and limitations: Late after vaccination, infection- and vaccine-induced clones showed marked clonal contraction. The authors studied few convalescent patients and collected no early post-infection timepoints. Healthy vaccinees had only 1 of 255 vaccine-induced clones cross-react with common cold coronaviruses.

Viral peptide pool expansion of antigen-specific CD4+ T cells preceded sequencing in the ViraFEST assay. Following a roughly 9-day culture, CD4+ T cells were purified. Testing of the vaccine recipients showed negative nucleocapsid antibodies and no prior SARS-CoV-2 infection. In culture with around 10 IU/ml IL-2 and around 10 ug/ml peptides, PBMC were grown at a few million per well. Here immunoSEQ multiplex PCR was the method, and the copy in TCRdb shows in-frame clones only, minus some. Here the sample spans about 71,000 clones, roughly 78% being singletons. The chain uses TRBV6-2 or TRBV6-3 and TRBJ2-3, with TRBD1 identical over 11 bases. Sequenced material: CD4+ T cells from PBMCs cultured with HCoV-OC43 spike peptides, taken before COVID-19 vaccination. This sample's subset: HCoV-OC43 spike overlapping peptide pool stimulation. The sequence derives from a human donor who received a COVID-19 vaccine. CDR3 sequence (DNA): TGTGCCAGCAGTGACTCGGGACAGGGGGCAGATACGCAGTATTTT. Translated: CASSDSGQGADTQYF.